Given below is one T cell receptor beta chain in context. The J segment lost 2 bases and the V segment lost 8 bases, leaving 3 bases of the junction unmatched. The CDR3 runs 12 residues. Germline lookup yields CDR1 MGHDK and CDR2 SYGVNS. The data belong to a study of shared clonotypes between healthy human individuals. Profiling relied on immunoSEQ multiplex PCR, and the TCRdb table lists in-frame clones only, not all of them. This table holds some 700,000 clones, about 92% found once. The chain employs TRBV25-1 and TRBJ2-7; 7 bases align to TRBD1. The receptor comes from a man aged 18-30 years in good health. Some clones in this sample may be carry-over from other donors' samples. The sequenced sample consisted of memory CD8+ T cells from PBMCs. The subset denotes: CD45RO+ cells pooled with CCR7-negative TemRA cells. CDR3 nucleotides: TGTGCCAGCCGGGACAGCACCTACGAGCAGTACTTC. Its protein product is CASRDSTYEQYF.